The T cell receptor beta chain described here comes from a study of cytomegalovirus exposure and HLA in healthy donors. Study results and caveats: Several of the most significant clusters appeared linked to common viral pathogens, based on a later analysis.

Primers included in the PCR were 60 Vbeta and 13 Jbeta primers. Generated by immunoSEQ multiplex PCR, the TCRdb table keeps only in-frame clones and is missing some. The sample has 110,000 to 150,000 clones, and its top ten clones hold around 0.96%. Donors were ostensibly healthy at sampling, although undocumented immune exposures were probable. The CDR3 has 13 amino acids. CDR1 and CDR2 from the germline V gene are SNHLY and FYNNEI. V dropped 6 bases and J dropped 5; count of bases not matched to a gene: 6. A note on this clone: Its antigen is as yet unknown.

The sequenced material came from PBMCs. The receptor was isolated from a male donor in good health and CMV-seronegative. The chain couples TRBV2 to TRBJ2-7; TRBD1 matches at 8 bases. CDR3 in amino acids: CASRDWTGNEQYF. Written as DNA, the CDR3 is TGTGCCAGCAGGGACTGGACAGGGAACGAGCAGTACTTC.